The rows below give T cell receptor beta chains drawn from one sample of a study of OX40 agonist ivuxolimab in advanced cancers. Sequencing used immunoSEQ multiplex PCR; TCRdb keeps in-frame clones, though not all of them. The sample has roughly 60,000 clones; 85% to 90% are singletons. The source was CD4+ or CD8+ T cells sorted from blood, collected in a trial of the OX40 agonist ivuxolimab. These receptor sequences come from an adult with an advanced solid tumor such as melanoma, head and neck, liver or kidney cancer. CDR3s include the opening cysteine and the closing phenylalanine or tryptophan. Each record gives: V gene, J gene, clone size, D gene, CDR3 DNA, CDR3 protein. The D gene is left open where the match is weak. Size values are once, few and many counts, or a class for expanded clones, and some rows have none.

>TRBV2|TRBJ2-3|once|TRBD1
TGTGCCAGCAGTGAAAGGGGACAGGGGAAGACAGATACGCAGTATTTT
CASSERGQGKTDTQYF
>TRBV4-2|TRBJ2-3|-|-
TGTGCCAGCAGTGGGGGGCTAACAGATACGCAGTATTTT
CASSGGLTDTQYF
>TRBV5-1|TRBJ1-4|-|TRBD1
TGCGCCAGCAGCGCCCGACAGGGCGGCGCTGAAAAACTGTTTTTT
CASSARQGGAEKLFF
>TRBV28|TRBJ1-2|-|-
TGTGCCAGCAGCAGCAACGAGCGGTATGGCTACACCTTC
CASSSNERYGYTF
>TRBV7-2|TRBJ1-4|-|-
TGTGCCAGCAGGAGGGGCTCGAATGAAAAACTGTTTTTT
CASRRGSNEKLFF
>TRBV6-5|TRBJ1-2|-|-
TGTGCCAGCAGGAGGCAGGGAATGAATGGCTACACCTTC
CASRRQGMNGYTF
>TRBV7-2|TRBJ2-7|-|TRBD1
TGTGCCAGCAGCGTGACAGGGATAGGGGGCGAGCAGTACTTC
CASSVTGIGGEQYF
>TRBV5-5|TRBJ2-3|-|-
TGTGCCAGCAGCTTGTTCTCGGCGGGCGCTTATACGCAGTATTTT
CASSLFSAGAYTQYF
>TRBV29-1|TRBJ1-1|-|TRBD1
TGCAGCGCCGGACAGGGGTTGAGATTGACTGAAGCTTTCTTT
CSAGQGLRLTEAFF
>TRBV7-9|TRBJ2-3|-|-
TGTGCCAGCAGCCCCTCCTCGACAGGACGGGCAGATACGCAGTATTTT
CASSPSSTGRADTQYF
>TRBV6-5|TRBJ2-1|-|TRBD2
TGTGCCAGCAGTTTCGGACTAGCGGCTCACAATGAGCAGTTCTTC
CASSFGLAAHNEQFF
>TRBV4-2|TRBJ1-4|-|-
TGTGCCAGCAGCCCCGAGGGTTCGTGTTTGTGTAGAAAAACTGTTTTT
CASSPEGSCLCRKTVF